This TCR beta chain appears in the sequencing data of a study of blood T cell repertoires in COVID-19. The germline V and J ends were trimmed by 1 base and 0 bases, with 12 bases remaining between them. The CDR3 runs 16 residues. Germline V gene lookup returns CDR1 LGHDT and CDR2 YNNKEL (reference sequence). Clones were sequenced by immunoSEQ multiplex PCR, and TCRdb holds only the in-frame ones, with some missing. Altogether approximately 250,000 clones are present, roughly 81% being singletons, with the ten largest covering more than 0.75%. The TCR comes from a man aged 35 to 55 with acute or convalescent COVID-19. The sequencing input was peripheral blood. This rearrangement joins TRBV3-1 (or the pseudogene TRBV3-2) to TRBJ1-2; D may be TRBD1 (5 bases). CDR3 in DNA: TGTGCCAGCAGCCAAGCGACAGACAGTTCTAACTATGGCTACACCTTC. As protein: CASSQATDSSNYGYTF.